The present TCR beta chain was sequenced within a study of shared clonotypes between healthy human individuals (dated by TCRdb to about 2020). Background on the whole study: The cohort included a few men and two women between 18 and 49 years of age. For each donor, three plates each were used for CD4 naive and CD4 memory, two plates were used for CD8 naive, and one plate was used for CD8 memory. Blood TCR repertoires of roughly 5 healthy adults were deeply sequenced to estimate repertoire size and the extent of clonotype sharing between individuals. Libraries were prepared and TCR repertoires were sequenced by different laboratories using diverse techniques, in order to increase sequencing depth and limit assay-specific biases. Each donor's leukapheresis produced roughly between about 0.8 and 10 billion PBMCs. General findings and caveats noted by the study authors: Naive subsets generally had larger estimated clonotype richness than memory subsets. Because the study included a small number of donors, the genetic and exposure-history diversity represented was limited. Across a handful of donors, about 4.5% of naive CD4, 3% to 4% of naive CD8, roughly 2.3% of memory CD4, and under 0.45% of memory CD8 clonotypes were shared. Only blood was sampled, and tissue TCR repertoires likely differ from those in blood. Higher generation probabilities were observed for clonotypes shared by all four sorted-subset donors than for non-shared clonotypes. Even with the large sequencing depth, rarefaction of the sorted-subset datasets indicated that sequencing was incomplete. Pairwise subsampling led to the expectation that sequencing depth would affect the degree of clonotype sharing among donors.

With regard to this clone: The clone's antigen remains unknown. One base away there is no much larger clone; base qualities are not given.

Healthy HIV-negative adults with no recently reported acute infections or vaccinations were included as donors. Every donor was a Caucasian adult living in Nashville, Tennessee, USA. CD4+ T cells were enriched by magnetic negative selection; naive cells were then positively selected on CD45RA, and the negative fraction formed the memory subset. Blood was collected by leukapheresis, and PBMCs were isolated by Ficoll-Histopaque density gradient centrifugation and then cryopreserved in liquid nitrogen vapor phase. Purity and quantity of every magnetically sorted T cell population were checked by analytical flow cytometry. From each sorted fraction, genomic DNA was isolated and quantified by UV absorbance on a Nanodrop 2000c. Using the deep immunoSEQ assay, TCR CDR3 regions were amplified from genomic DNA by multiplex PCR. Extracted genomic DNA from each cell subset was spread evenly across all wells of several immunoSEQ 96-well plates, with each plate serving as a replicate. For sorted subsets, each replicate PCR was loaded with 200 ng genomic DNA, equivalent to approximately 33,000 T cell genomes. The purified libraries were quantified using a Qubit 3.0 fluorometer, sized with a Bioanalyzer 2100, and then quantified again using the KAPA Library Quantification kit. Each immunoSEQ 96-well plate was sequenced on its own single-read 150-cycle Illumina NextSeq 550 flow cell. Processing in the source paper ran as follows. Because only junctional sequences without quality scores were contained in the immunoSEQ output, filtering matching that applied to full-length reads could not be performed. Sequences were annotated with PyIR, a Python wrapper for IgBLAST v1.9, and V/J genes and CDR3 were assigned using IMGT germline references. Reads with weak V/J assignments (E-value above 1e-6), missing CDR3, stop codons, out-of-frame junctions, or ambiguous translated residues were removed. V3J clonotypes were defined as sequences sharing an identical inferred V gene, J gene, and CDR3 amino acid sequence. Percentage overlap between repertoires was calculated by dividing the number of shared unique clonotypes by the size of the smaller repertoire. RTK rarefaction, the Chao1 estimator, and Recon v2.1 estimates of unobserved clonotypes were used to assess repertoire richness. For all TCRbeta clonotypes obtained by the gDNA method from a few donors, generation probabilities were computed with OLGA. Held by TCRdb, this immuneACCESS table contains in-frame sequences only and omits some clones. Under half of the omission traces to an unresolved V gene where checked; the cause of the rest is unknown. The D gene and trimming were derived from the DNA, and the V and J assignments and clone size from that table. For this sample the table gives a few million clones, of which around nine tenths were detected only once. The biggest ten clones account for over 0.12% of the sample.

The CDR3 contains 16 residues, cysteine and phenylalanine counted. The only DNA kept is the CDR3, 48 bases in frame from the first base. Reading the germline V gene gives CDR1 SGHDT and CDR2 YYEEEE. V is pared back by 1 base and J by 4 bases, with 15 bases lying between the germline termini. This receptor was obtained from a young man in good health. The sample was naive CD4+ T cells sorted from blood. This specimen's cell subset or site label, interpreted: CD45RA+ positively selected. The rearranged segments are TRBV5-6 and TRBJ1-5; possibly the D gene is TRBD1, per 6 matching bases. The CDR3 is CASSLQGHSSNQPQHF. The nucleotides read TGTGCCAGCAGCTTGCAGGGACACAGCTCTAATCAGCCCCAGCATTTT.